The 11 T cell receptor beta chains given below trace back to one sample, sequenced in a study of spatial heterogeneity in lung cancer (dated by TCRdb to between 2018 and 2021). To prepare the library, 5' RACE was applied. The sample was run on a NextSeq 500. TCRdb reran the public reads through fastp at Q25 and MiXCR, keeping productive beta chains. Each record represents a unique CDR3 protein, reported with the most common genes and DNA among its rows. The table for this sample lists some 11,000 distinct CDR3 sequences; around 3.5% of them were counted only once. The ten largest clonotypes hold 52% of the sample. The sample's time point label is to be understood as: sample taken at primary tumor resection. For TCR sequencing, whole RNA was extracted from tumor and nontumor lung tissue, or from cryopreserved PBMC samples, and no cell sorting was done. Here the sequenced sample was PBMCs, taken at surgery. All receptors derive from a female donor with early-stage non-small cell lung cancer.

This clonotype was counted ten times or more. This beta chain lies outside the target of a library built for alpha chains; its clone size means little. This sequence joins TRBV9 and TRBJ1-6, with 8 positions matching TRBD1. V trimming: 3 bases; J trimming: 10 bases; junction bases outside the gene matches: 6. The CDR3 spans 14 residues. Germline V gives CDR1 SGDLS, CDR2 YYNGEE. For the CDR3, the DNA is TGTGCCAGCAGCGACGGGTCAGGGGGCTCACCCCTCCACTTT. Its protein is CASSDGSGGSPLHF.

This clonotype was seen many times. This beta chain was picked up by a library intended for alpha chains and is off target, so its count carries little meaning. This chain links TRBV29-1 with TRBJ2-1, with D possibly matching TRBD1 (6 bases). The CDR3 has 11 residues. Germline V CDR1 and CDR2: SQVTM, ANQGSEA. V lost 6 bases and J 8 bases, leaving 11 bases between the germline ends. The CDR3: CSVARGDEQFF. The CDR3 bases are TGCAGCGTGGCCAGGGGAGATGAGCAGTTCTTC.

In the case of this clonotype: The size of this beta chain means little, since it is a stray read in a library made for alpha chains. The rearrangement links TRBV3-1 to TRBJ2-5; 9 nucleotides align to TRBD2. The CDR3 contains 17 residues. The V gene end was trimmed by 0 bases and the J gene end by 5 bases; junction bases not matched to a gene: 10. The V gene's germline CDR1 is LGHDT and CDR2 YNNKEL (reference sequence). In DNA, the CDR3 is TGTGCCAGCAGCCAAGACCCGTCGGGACTAGCTGTGGAGACCCAGTACTTC. This codes for CASSQDPSGLAVETQYF.

This clonotype occurred many times. This beta chain came through as a stray read in a library set up for alpha chains, and its size says little. The V and J genes are TRBV6-5 and TRBJ2-1, with no clear D. The CDR3 runs 14 residues. Per germline, CDR1 MNHEY and CDR2 SVGAGI. Trimming took 3 bases from V and 0 from J, leaving 6 bases between them. The DNA for the CDR3 is TGTGCCAGCAGTTATAGTAGCTCCTACAATGAGCAGTTCTTC. Residues: CASSYSSSYNEQFF.

This clonotype has a handful of counts. This beta chain lies outside the target of a library built for alpha chains; its clone size means little. The chain has TRBV5-8 and TRBJ1-4; unclear D gene. The CDR3 covers 13 residues. Deletions cut 9 bases from V and 4 bases from J, with 13 bases between. CDR1 is SGHTS and CDR2 is YDEGEE in the germline V gene. The DNA for the CDR3 is TGTGCCACCGGTGCGGTCGGTAATGAAAAACTGTTTTTT. Amino acids: CATGAVGNEKLFF.

This clonotype was seen ten or more times. This beta chain slipped into a library made for alpha chains as a stray read, so its size is not meaningful. The chain couples TRBV6-2 or TRBV6-3 to TRBJ1-4; 7 nucleotides align to TRBD1. CDR1 is MNHEY, CDR2 SVGEGT, per germline. The V segment lost 4 bases and the J segment 0 bases; nucleotides outside the gene matches: 2. CDR3 length: 15 residues. The chain's CDR3 is CASSSGQSTNEKLFF. The CDR3 region has the DNA TGTGCCAGCAGTTCGGGACAGTCAACTAATGAAAAACTGTTTTTT.

This clonotype was counted many times. The library was built for alpha chains, so this beta chain is an off-target read and its size means little. This sequence joins TRBV6-5 and TRBJ2-3; 8 bases map to TRBD2. V shed 5 bases and J 4 bases; nucleotides not matched to a gene: 14. The germline gives CDR1 MNHEY, CDR2 SVGAGI. The length of the CDR3 is 17 residues. In nucleotides, the CDR3 is TGTGCCAGCAGTCGGGCCCTCGCGGGGGGCGCGGCAGATACGCAGTATTTT. Amino acids: CASSRALAGGAADTQYF.

Many counts were recorded for this clonotype. This beta chain represents an off-target read in a library built for alpha chains; its size is of limited meaning. V gene TRBV20-1 combines with J gene TRBJ2-6, with D unclear. Germline CDR1 and CDR2: DFQATT and SNEGSKA (reference sequence). This CDR3 is built from 15 residues. Trimming shortened V by 0 bases and J by 0 bases, and 6 bases separated the two germline ends. As DNA, the CDR3 is TGCAGTGCTAGAGATCCCTTCTCTGGGGCCAACGTCCTGACTTTC. The encoded protein is CSARDPFSGANVLTF.

This clonotype was recorded many times. The library was designed around alpha chains, so this beta chain is a stray read whose abundance carries little weight. This chain uses TRBV9 with TRBJ2-7; possibly TRBD2 for D (7 bases). The V end was cut by 9 bases, the J end by 4 bases, with 17 bases between. CDR1 is SGDLS, CDR2 YYNGEE, per germline. The CDR3 extends over 13 amino acids. The CDR3 region is CANPTRGAYEQYF. DNA of the CDR3: TGTGCCAACCCAACCCGGGGGGCGTACGAGCAGTACTTC.

This clonotype appeared a few times. This beta chain is an off-target read within a library intended for alpha chains, so its frequency means little. The rearrangement links TRBV28 to TRBJ1-5, with D uncertain. The CDR3 is 15 amino acids. V lost 2 bases, J lost 7 bases, and 15 bases lay in between. CDR1 is MDHEN, CDR2 SYDVKM, per germline. The CDR3 region has the DNA TGTGCCAGCAGTTTACCTAGGGAGATTGAACAGCCCCAGCATTTT. Translating gives CASSLPREIEQPQHF.

This clonotype came up many times. In a library made to pick up alpha chains, this beta chain is a stray read with a size that means little. The V call is TRBV6-6, the J call TRBJ1-4, with 10 bases fitting TRBD1. The germline V gene encodes CDR1 MNHNY and CDR2 SVGAGI (reference sequence). The CDR3 has 19 residues. The J segment lost 0 bases and the V segment lost 0 bases, leaving 7 bases of the junction unmatched. This CDR3 reads CASSYSPGQGFATNEKLFF. CDR3 DNA sequence: TGTGCCAGCAGTTACTCGCCGGGACAGGGGTTCGCAACTAATGAAAAACTGTTTTTT.